This TCR beta chain was recovered during a study of shared clonotypes between healthy human individuals. Libraries were prepared by immunoSEQ multiplex PCR; TCRdb keeps only in-frame clonotypes and omits some of them. The sample holds over a million clones, 98% seen once. J gave up 2 bases and V 4 bases, and 5 bases lay outside the gene matches. CDR3 length: 16 residues. Germline lookup yields CDR1 SGHRS and CDR2 YFSETQ. The sample taken for sequencing was naive CD4+ T cells sorted from blood. Subset specified: CD45RA+ positively selected. This sequence originates from a man aged 25-45 years in good health. V and J are TRBV5-1 and TRBJ2-7, with TRBD2 matching 14 bases. CDR3 sequence: CASSPGTSGGPYEQYF. CDR3 in DNA: TGCGCCAGCAGCCCGGGGACTAGCGGGGGCCCCTACGAGCAGTACTTC. Full variable domain (remainder filled in from reference TRBV5-1 and TRBJ2-7): KAGVTQTPRYLIKTRGQQVTLSCSPISGHRSVSWYQQTPGQGLQFLFEYFSETQRNKGNFPGRFSGRQFSNSRSEMNVSTLELGDSALYLCASSPGTSGGPYEQYFGPGTRLTVT.